The 8 T cell receptor beta chains given below trace back to one sample, sequenced in a study of shared clonotypes between healthy human individuals. The data were produced by immunoSEQ multiplex PCR, yet TCRdb's version contains in-frame clones alone and is incomplete. The repertoire holds 1,400,000 or so clones, with about 98.5% as singletons. Sequencing was carried out using naive CD4+ T cells sorted from blood. Subset given: CD45RA+ positively selected. The receptors were sampled from a man younger than 45 in good health.

The chain uses TRBV5-4 and TRBJ2-5, with 9 bases lining up with TRBD1. J was trimmed by 3 bases and V by 4 bases; bases with no gene match: 1. Germline V gene data show CDR1 as SGHNT and CDR2 as YYREEE (reference sequence). The CDR3 covers 13 residues. The CDR3 nucleotides are TGTGCCAGCAGCCGGACAGGGGAAGAGACCCAGTACTTC. Translating it yields CASSRTGEETQYF.

This clone was detected only once. V gene TRBV10-3 combines with J gene TRBJ2-5, with D perhaps TRBD1 or TRBD2 (6 bases each). The CDR3 has 16 residues. V was clipped by 5 bases and J by 1 base, with 17 bases between them. The germline V gene encodes CDR1 ENHRY and CDR2 SYGVKD. The CDR3 DNA sequence: TGTGCCATCAGTTCGGGGGCAGGGAGCTCCCAAGAGACCCAGTACTTC. Translated, it gives CAISSGAGSSQETQYF.

V is TRBV15 and J is TRBJ2-3; 8 bases fit TRBD2. The germline V gene has CDR1 LNHNV and CDR2 YYDKDF (reference sequence). This CDR3 has 16 amino acids. The V gene end was trimmed by 0 bases and the J gene end by 5 bases; junction bases not matched to a gene: 7. CDR3 sequence reads: CATSRELAGSVDTQYF. In DNA form, the CDR3 reads TGTGCCACCAGCAGAGAGTTAGCGGGATCCGTAGATACGCAGTATTTT.

The chain links TRBV15 to TRBJ2-1; D is uncertain. Germline V gives CDR1 LNHNV, CDR2 YYDKDF (reference sequence). Trimming removed 1 base at V and 10 bases at J, with 8 bases between. The CDR3 extends over 12 amino acids. The CDR3 DNA reads TGTGCCACCAGCAGAGGCCCGGCAGAGCAGTTCTTC. It translates to CATSRGPAEQFF. Based on the CDR3 plus reference TRBV15 and TRBJ2-1, the full variable domain is DAMVIQNPRYQVTQFGKPVTLSCSQTLNHNVMYWYQQKSSQAPKLLFHYYDKDFNNEADTPDNFQSRRPNTSFCFLDIRSPGLGDTAMYLCATSRGPAEQFFGPGTRLTVL.

The gene calls are TRBV7-8 and TRBJ2-7; tentative D call: TRBD2 (5 bases). Trimming stripped 6 bases from V and 5 bases from J, with 14 bases between. CDR3 length equals 13 residues. Germline V CDR1 and CDR2: SGHVS, FQNEAQ. DNA for the CDR3: TGTGCCAGCAGTCACCGCGAGGGTAACGAGCAGTACTTC. Its protein product is CASSHREGNEQYF. The whole variable domain, remainder taken from reference TRBV7-8 and TRBJ2-7, is GAGVSQSPRYKVAKRGQDVALRCDPISGHVSLFWYQQALGQGPEFLTYFQNEAQLDKSGLPSDRFFAERPEGSVSTLKIQRTQQEDSAVYLCASSHREGNEQYFGPGTRLTVT.

The rearrangement joins TRBV18 to TRBJ1-3, with D possibly matching TRBD1 (6 bases). The ends were cut back, 5 bases at V and 2 bases at J, with 13 bases in the middle. The CDR3 has 15 residues. Per the germline V gene, CDR1 is KGHSH and CDR2 is LQKENI. CDR3 amino acids: CASSGEGQTGNTIYF. For the CDR3, the DNA is TGTGCCAGCTCAGGGGAAGGACAGACTGGAAACACCATATATTTT.

This clone was recorded once. V is TRBV7-2 and J is TRBJ1-1; D remains ambiguous. V was shortened by 5 bases and J by 3 bases, with 4 bases between the two germline ends. Germline V CDR1 and CDR2: SGHTA, FQGNSA. This CDR3 has 11 amino acids. CDR3 sequence (DNA): TGTGCCAGCAGCGCCTACACTGAAGCTTTCTTT. Translation: CASSAYTEAFF.

Comment on this clone: Other DNA sequences in this specimen translate into the identical CDR3. V gene TRBV27 combines with J gene TRBJ2-7; possible D gene TRBD1, 6 bases. This CDR3 has 13 residues. V lost 6 bases and J 2 bases, leaving 11 bases between the germline ends. Germline V lookup: CDR1 MNHEY, CDR2 SMNVEV (reference sequence). The CDR3 nucleotides are TGTGCCAGCAGCTTAACAGGGACCTACGAGCAGTACTTC. Its protein is CASSLTGTYEQYF.